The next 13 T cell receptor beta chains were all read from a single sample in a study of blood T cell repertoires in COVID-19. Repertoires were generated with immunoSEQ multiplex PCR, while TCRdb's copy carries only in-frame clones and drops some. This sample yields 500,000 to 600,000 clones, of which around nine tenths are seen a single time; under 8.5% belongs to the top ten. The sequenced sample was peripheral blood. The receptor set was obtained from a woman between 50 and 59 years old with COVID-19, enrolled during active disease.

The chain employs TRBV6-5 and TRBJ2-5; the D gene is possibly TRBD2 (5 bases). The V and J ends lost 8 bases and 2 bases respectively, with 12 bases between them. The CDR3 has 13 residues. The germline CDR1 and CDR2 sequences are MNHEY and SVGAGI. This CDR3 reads CASGEGSQETQYF. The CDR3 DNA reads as TGTGCCAGCGGCGAGGGATCGCAAGAGACCCAGTACTTC.

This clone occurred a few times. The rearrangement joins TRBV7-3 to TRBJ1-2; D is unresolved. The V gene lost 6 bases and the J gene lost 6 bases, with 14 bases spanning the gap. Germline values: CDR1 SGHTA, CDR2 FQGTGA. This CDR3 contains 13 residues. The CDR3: CASSQRAGNGYTF. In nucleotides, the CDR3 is TGTGCCAGCAGTCAAAGAGCGGGAAATGGCTACACCTTC. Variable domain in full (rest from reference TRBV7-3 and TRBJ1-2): GAGVSQTPSNKVTEKGKYVELRCDPISGHTALYWYRQSLGQGPEFLIYFQGTGAADDSGLPNDRFFAVRPEGSVSTLKIQRTERGDSAVYLCASSQRAGNGYTFGSGTRLTVV.

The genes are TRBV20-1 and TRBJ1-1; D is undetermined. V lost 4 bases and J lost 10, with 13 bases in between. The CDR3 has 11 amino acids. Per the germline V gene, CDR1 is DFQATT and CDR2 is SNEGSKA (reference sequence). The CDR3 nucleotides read TGCAGTGCTATTGAAGGCGGCTTAGCTTTCTTT. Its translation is CSAIEGGLAFF.

The CDR3 spells CAWSVRLGHGYTF. Here the CDR3 DNA reads TGTGCCTGGAGTGTACGGTTGGGGCATGGCTACACCTTC. This chain links TRBV30 with TRBJ1-2; possibly TRBD1 for D (5 bases). V lost 0 bases and J 6 bases, leaving 11 bases between the germline ends. CDR1 is GTSNPN, CDR2 SVGIG, per germline (reference sequence). The CDR3 runs 13 residues.

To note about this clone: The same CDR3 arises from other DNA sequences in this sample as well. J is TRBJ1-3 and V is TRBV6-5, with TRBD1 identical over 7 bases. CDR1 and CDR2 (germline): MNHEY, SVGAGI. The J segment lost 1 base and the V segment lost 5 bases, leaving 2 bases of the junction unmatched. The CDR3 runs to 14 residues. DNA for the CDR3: TGTGCCAGCAGTAGACAGGGTTCTGGAAACACCATATATTTT. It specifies CASSRQGSGNTIYF.

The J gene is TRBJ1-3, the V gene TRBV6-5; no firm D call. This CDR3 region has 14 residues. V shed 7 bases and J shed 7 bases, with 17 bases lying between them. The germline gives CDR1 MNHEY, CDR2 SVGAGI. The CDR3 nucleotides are TGTGCCAGCAATCAGGAGCGGCTGAGGAACACCATATATTTT. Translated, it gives CASNQERLRNTIYF.

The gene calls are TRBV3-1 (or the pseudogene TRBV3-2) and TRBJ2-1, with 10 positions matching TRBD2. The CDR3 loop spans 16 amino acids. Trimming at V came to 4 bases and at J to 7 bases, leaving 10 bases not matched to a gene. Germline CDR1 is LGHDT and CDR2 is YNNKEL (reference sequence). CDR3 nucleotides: TGTGCCAGCAGCCTCCGGTCAGCGGGGGGGTCTAATGAGCAGTTCTTC. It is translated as CASSLRSAGGSNEQFF.

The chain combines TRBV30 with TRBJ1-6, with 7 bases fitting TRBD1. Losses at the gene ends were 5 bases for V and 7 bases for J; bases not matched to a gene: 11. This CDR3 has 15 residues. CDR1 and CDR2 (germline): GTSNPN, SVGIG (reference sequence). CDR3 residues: CAWCDGAGGNSPLHF. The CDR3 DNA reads TGTGCCTGGTGTGACGGGGCAGGGGGGAATTCACCCCTCCACTTT.

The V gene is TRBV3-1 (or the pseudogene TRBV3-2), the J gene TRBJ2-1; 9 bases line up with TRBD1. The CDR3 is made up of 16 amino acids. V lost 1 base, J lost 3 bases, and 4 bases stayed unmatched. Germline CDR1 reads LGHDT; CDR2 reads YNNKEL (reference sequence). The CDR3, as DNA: TGTGCCAGCAGCCAAGGCCCGGGACAGGGCTACAATGAGCAGTTCTTC. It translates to CASSQGPGQGYNEQFF.

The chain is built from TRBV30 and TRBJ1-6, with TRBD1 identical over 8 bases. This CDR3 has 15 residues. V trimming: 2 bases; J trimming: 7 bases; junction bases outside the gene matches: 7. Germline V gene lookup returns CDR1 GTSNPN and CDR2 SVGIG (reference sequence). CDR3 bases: TGTGCCTGGAGTCCGGACAGGGCCGGCAATTCACCCCTCCACTTT. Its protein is CAWSPDRAGNSPLHF.

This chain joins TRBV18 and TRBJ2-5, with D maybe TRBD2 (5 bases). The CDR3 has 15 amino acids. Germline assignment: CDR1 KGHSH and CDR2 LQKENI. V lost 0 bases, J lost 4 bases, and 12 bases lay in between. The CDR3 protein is CASSPPAARGETQYF. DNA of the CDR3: TGTGCCAGCTCACCACCGGCGGCACGGGGAGAGACCCAGTACTTC.

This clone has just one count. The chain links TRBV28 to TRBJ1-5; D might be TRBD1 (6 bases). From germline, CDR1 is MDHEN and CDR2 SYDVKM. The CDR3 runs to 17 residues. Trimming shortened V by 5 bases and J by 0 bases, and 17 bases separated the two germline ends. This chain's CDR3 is CASSRLQGPNSNQPQHF. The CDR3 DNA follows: TGTGCCAGCAGTCGACTACAGGGACCTAATAGCAATCAGCCCCAGCATTTT.

In DNA form, the CDR3 reads TGCGCCAGCAGTCCTGACAGGGGGCTCGGGAATTCACCCCTCCACTTT. Encoded protein: CASSPDRGLGNSPLHF. The V gene is TRBV5-1, the J gene TRBJ1-6, with 10 positions matching TRBD1. Trimming took 5 bases from V and 7 from J; bases not matched to a gene: 9. From germline, CDR1 is SGHRS and CDR2 YFSETQ. The CDR3 spans 16 residues.